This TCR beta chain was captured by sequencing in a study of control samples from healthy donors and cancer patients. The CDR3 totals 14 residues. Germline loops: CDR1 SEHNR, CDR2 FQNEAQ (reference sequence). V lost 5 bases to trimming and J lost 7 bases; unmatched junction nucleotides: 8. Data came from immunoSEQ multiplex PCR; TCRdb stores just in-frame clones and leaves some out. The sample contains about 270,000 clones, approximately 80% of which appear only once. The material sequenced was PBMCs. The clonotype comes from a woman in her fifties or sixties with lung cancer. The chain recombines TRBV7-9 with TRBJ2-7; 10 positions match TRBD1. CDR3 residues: CASSVGTGVEEQYF. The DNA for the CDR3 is TGTGCCAGCAGCGTCGGGACAGGGGTAGAGGAGCAGTACTTC. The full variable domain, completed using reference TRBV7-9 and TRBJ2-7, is DTGVSQNPRHKITKRGQNVTFRCDPISEHNRLYWYRQTLGQGPEFLTYFQNEAQLEKSRLLSDRFSAERPKGSFSTLEIQRTEQGDSAMYLCASSVGTGVEEQYFGPGTRLTVT.